The subject of this entry is one T cell receptor beta chain. What this receptor recognizes is not known. One base away there is no much larger clone; base qualities are not given. All of the isolated RNA was reverse transcribed with the High Capacity cDNA Reverse Transcription Kit, so expressed TCRB transcripts were sequenced. Deep immunoSEQ sequencing was applied to naive, central memory and regulatory T cell samples, giving an average of about 3.7 million total reads per sample. After sorted cells were lysed in RLT buffer, RNA was extracted with DNase-treated RNeasy Micro or Mini kits, with the choice depending on cell number. Each cell subset was processed separately to prevent cross-contamination, with patient and healthy donor samples processed together. Using the immunoSEQ multiplex PCR, TCRB sequences were amplified from cDNA into 87-bp fragments spanning the CDR3 region. Sequencing of the amplicons was performed on the Illumina HiSeq platform. Per the authors' processing: Synthetic template baselines were used to correct PCR bias computationally, reads within Hamming distance 2 were collapsed, and singletons that could not be merged were discarded. Reads were aligned against IMGT to assign V, D and J genes, CDR3 length and insertions or deletions at six rearrangement sites. Within each subset, clonotype counts were normalized to sorted cell number, after which true diversity and Gini coefficients were computed with the tcR R package. Repertoire sharing was quantified using the overlap coefficient calculated on TCRB nucleotide sequences. Out-of-frame TCRB sequences from naive cells were analyzed to stand in for the pre-selection repertoire. TCRdb obtained this table from immuneACCESS and retained in-frame rearrangements with V and J assigned. These tables miss some clones; where compared with another copy, unresolved V genes account for less than half of the shortfall, and the remainder is unexplained. V and J calls plus clone size are reproduced from that table; the DNA served to infer D and trimming. The sample profile shows around 250,000 clones; about 63% of them were found once. The ten largest clonotypes hold about 0.051% of the sample.

Each donor gave one peripheral blood draw, averaging around 120 mL, which was collected into heparinised tubes. A BD FACSAria II and a panel including CD45RO, CCR7, CD25, CD127, CD95 and CD27 were used to sort naive, central memory, regulatory and stem cell-like memory CD4+ T cells. Every sorted population had a purity above 98%. PBMCs were separated immediately by Lymphoprep density gradient centrifugation and were stained directly, without being cultured. So that batch effects would be minimized, each experiment stained and sorted samples in pairs, pairing one healthy donor with one patient. The data derive from a study of beta chain features in type 1 diabetes (dated by TCRdb to about 2018). In terms of the full investigation: No differences in mean age, gender distribution, total cell number or subset yield were found between patients and healthy donors. A total of approximately 100 million sorted cells were examined across all samples, and the number of cells per subset was strongly correlated with RNA yield. The study compared TCRB repertoires of sorted circulating CD4+ T cell subsets between recently diagnosed type 1 diabetes patients and matched healthy donors. Regulatory and stem cell-like memory subsets were obtained from only 8 patients and roughly 8 healthy donors, while naive and central memory subsets were obtained from all 30 or so donors. Beyond this particular receptor, the publication reports: At VDJ recombination sites, type 1 diabetes patients had fewer insertions and more deleted nucleotides, which implies abnormalities in thymic rearrangement. Because cDNA rather than genomic DNA was sequenced, highly expressing activated cells could have been over-represented, although no difference in activation and CD3 levels was found between groups. HLA sub-analyses involved small numbers of individuals, so any influence of HLA type on TCRB rearrangement remained unresolved. In all four CD4+ subsets, TCRB CDR3 length was moderately but significantly shorter in type 1 diabetes patients. Naive, central memory and regulatory TCRB repertoires appeared to be more similar among patients than among healthy donors. PCR might favor shorter templates, but patient and control samples were amplified and corrected together, so any skew would affect both groups equally.

Including the terminal cysteine and phenylalanine, the CDR3 comprises 13 residues. The only DNA kept is the CDR3, 39 bases in frame from the first base. The germline V gene (reference sequence) specifies GTSNPN as CDR1 and SVGIG as CDR2. V trim: 1 base; J trim: 4 bases; unmatched bases: 3. This receptor was taken from a young man in good health. The sequencing sample was made of naive CD4+ T cells from blood. Interpreted using the paper, the cell subset or site label stands for: true naive CD4+ T cells. The chain is made from TRBV30 and TRBJ1-2; the junction holds 7 bases that match TRBD1. The nucleotide sequence is TGTGCCTGGAGTGACAGGGGAACCTATGGCTACACCTTC. Its protein is CAWSDRGTYGYTF.